This T cell receptor beta chain originates from a study of T cells after yellow fever vaccination. Study-level points and caveats: Of the clonotypes, a small share occurred in both CD4 and CD8 compartments. Primary-vaccination clones mostly resurfaced post-booster (less than 98% CD4, 75% to 90% CD8).

5'RACE template switching produced TCR cDNA carrying a universal primer site and UMIs. Via MiXCR, TCRdb re-called the 5' RACE reads, giving one row per CDR3 protein. This repertoire shows about 580,000 distinct CDR3 sequences, about 17% found once; its top ten account for about 18%. From germline, CDR1 is SGHRS and CDR2 YFSETQ. This CDR3 contains 16 residues. With 0 bases clipped from V and 4 bases from J, the junction kept 5 bases outside the gene matches. Comment on this clonotype: Its antigen is unidentified.

The sequenced sample was PBMCs, obtained around 5 days after the first yellow fever vaccination. V and J are TRBV5-1 and TRBJ2-2, with TRBD1 matching 8 bases. The receptor's source is a man younger than 35 who received the YFV17D yellow fever vaccine. CDR3 DNA: TGCGCCAGCAGCTTGGAAACAGGGGGAATCACCGGGGAGCTGTTTTTT. It is translated as CASSLETGGITGELFF.